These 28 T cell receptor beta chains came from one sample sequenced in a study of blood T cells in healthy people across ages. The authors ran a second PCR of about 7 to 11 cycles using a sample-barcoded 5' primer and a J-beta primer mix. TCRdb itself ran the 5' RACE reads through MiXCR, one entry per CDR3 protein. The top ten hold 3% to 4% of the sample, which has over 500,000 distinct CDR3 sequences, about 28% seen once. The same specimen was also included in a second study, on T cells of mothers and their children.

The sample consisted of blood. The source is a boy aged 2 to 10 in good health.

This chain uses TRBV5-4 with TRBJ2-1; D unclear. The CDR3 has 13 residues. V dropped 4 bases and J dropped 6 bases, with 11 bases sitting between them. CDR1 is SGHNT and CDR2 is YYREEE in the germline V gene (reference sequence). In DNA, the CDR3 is TGTGCCAGCAGCCCCCGCTCCCTCAATGAGCAGTTCTTC. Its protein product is CASSPRSLNEQFF.

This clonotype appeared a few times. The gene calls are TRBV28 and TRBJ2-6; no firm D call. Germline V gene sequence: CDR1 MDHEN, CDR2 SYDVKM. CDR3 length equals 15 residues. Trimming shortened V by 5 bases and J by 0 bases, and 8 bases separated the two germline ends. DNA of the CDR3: TGTGCCAGCAGTCCCGTGAACTCTGGGGCCAACGTCCTGACTTTC. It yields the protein CASSPVNSGANVLTF.

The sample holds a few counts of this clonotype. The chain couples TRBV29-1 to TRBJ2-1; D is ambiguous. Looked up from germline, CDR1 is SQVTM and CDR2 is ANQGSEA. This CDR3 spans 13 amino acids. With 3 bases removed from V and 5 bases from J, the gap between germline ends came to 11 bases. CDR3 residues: CSVEVVDDNEQFF. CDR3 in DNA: TGCAGCGTTGAGGTGGTAGATGACAATGAGCAGTTCTTC.

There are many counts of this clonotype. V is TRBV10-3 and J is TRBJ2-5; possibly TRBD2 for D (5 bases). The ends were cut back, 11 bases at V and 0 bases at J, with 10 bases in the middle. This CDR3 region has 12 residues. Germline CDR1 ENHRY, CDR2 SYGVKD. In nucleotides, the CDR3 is TGTGCCTCCACCGGGAACCAAGAGACCCAGTACTTC. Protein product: CASTGNQETQYF.

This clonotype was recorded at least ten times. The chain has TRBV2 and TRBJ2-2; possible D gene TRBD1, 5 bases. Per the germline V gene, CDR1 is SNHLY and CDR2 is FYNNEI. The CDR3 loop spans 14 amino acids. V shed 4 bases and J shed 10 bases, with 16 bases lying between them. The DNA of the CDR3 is TGTGCCAGCAGTGTGCCGCCAGGGCGCGAGGAGCTGTTTTTT. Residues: CASSVPPGREELFF.

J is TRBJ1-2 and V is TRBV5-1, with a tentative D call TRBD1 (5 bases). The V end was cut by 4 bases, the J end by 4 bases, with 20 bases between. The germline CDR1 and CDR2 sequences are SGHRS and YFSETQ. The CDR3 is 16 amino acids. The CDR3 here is CASSPGGEADFYGYTF. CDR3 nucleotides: TGCGCCAGCAGCCCAGGAGGGGAAGCCGACTTCTATGGCTACACCTTC.

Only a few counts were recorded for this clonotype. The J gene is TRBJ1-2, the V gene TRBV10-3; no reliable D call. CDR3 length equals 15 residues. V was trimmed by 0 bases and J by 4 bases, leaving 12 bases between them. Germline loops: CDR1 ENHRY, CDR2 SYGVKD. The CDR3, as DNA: TGTGCCATCAGTGAGTCGAATGGGTCCGGCTATGGCTACACCTTC. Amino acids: CAISESNGSGYGYTF.

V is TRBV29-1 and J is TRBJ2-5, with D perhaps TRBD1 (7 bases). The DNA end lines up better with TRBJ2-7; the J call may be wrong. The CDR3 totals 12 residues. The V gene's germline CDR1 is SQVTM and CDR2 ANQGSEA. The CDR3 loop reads CSVGGTDYEQYF. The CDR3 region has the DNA TGCAGCGTTGGCGGGACAGACTACGAGCAGTACTTC.

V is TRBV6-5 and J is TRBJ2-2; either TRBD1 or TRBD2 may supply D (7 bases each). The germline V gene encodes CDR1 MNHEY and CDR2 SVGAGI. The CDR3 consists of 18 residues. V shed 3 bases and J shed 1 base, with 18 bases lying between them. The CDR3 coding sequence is TGTGCCAGCAGTTATAGGGAGGGGGCCCTCGGGAACACCGGGGAGCTGTTTTTT. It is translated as CASSYREGALGNTGELFF.

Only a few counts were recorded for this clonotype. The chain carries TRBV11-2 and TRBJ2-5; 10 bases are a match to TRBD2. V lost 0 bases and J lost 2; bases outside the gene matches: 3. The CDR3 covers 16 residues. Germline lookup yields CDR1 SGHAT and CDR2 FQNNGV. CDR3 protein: CASSLEASGGQETQYF. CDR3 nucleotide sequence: TGTGCCAGCAGCTTAGAAGCTAGCGGGGGACAAGAGACCCAGTACTTC.

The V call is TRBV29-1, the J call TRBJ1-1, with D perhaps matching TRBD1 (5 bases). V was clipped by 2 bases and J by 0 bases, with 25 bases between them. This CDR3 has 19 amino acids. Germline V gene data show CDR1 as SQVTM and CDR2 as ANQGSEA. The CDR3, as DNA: TGCAGCGTTGAAAGATCTCCCATTAATCGATGGACACTGAACACTGAAGCTTTCTTT. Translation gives CSVERSPINRWTLNTEAFF.

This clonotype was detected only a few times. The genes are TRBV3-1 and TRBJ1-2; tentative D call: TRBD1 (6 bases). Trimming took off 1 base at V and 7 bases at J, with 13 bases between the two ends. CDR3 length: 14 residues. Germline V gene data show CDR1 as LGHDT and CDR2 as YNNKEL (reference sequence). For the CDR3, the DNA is TGTGCCAGCAGCCAAGCTCACAGGGAGCGTGGCTACACCTTC. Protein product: CASSQAHRERGYTF.

In DNA form, the CDR3 reads TGTGCCAGCAGGGACAGGGGGCCCACTGAAGCTTTCTTT. Translating gives CASRDRGPTEAFF. This chain uses TRBV6-2 or TRBV6-3 with TRBJ1-1; 11 positions agree with TRBD1. Germline CDR1 is MNHEY and CDR2 is SVGEGT. V gave up 6 bases and J gave up 4 bases; unmatched junction bases: 1. The CDR3 extends over 13 amino acids.

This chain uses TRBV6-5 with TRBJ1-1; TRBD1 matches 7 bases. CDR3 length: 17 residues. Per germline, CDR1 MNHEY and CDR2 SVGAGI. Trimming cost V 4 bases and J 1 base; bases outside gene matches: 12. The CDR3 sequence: CASSSTGTAPQNTEAFF. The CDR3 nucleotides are TGTGCCAGCAGTTCCACCGGGACAGCCCCTCAGAACACTGAAGCTTTCTTT.

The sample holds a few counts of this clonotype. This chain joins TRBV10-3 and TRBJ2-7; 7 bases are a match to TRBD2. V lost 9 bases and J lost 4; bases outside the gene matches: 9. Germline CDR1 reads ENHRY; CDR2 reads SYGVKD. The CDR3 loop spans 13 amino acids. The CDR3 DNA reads TGTGCCATTCGAGCGGGGCCTGGGTACGAGCAGTACTTC. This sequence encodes CAIRAGPGYEQYF.

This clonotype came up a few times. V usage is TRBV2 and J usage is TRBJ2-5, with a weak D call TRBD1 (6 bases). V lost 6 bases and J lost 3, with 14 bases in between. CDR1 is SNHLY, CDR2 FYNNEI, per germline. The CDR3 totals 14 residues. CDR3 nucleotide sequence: TGTGCCAGCAGGGCAGGGGCTGGAGAAGAGACCCAGTACTTC. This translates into CASRAGAGEETQYF.

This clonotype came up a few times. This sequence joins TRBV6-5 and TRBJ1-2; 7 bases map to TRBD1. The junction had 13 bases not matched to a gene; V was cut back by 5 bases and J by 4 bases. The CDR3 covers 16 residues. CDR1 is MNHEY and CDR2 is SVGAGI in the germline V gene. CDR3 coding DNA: TGTGCCAGCAGTCCTCTTCAAGCAGGGGGAATCTATGGCTACACCTTC. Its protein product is CASSPLQAGGIYGYTF.

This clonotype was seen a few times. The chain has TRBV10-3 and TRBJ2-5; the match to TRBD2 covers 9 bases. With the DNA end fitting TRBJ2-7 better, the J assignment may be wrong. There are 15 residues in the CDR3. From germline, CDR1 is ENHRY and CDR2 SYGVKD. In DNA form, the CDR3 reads TGTGCCATCAGTGATCGGCTAGCGGGAATACACGAGCAGTACTTC. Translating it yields CAISDRLAGIHEQYF.

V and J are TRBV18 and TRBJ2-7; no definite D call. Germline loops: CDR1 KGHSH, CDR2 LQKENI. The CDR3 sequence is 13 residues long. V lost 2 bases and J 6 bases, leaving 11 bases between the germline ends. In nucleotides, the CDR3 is TGTGCCAGCTCACCAACCCTACCGGGCGAGCAGTACTTC. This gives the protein CASSPTLPGEQYF. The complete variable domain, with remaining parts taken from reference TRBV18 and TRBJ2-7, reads NAGVMQNPRHLVRRRGQEARLRCSPMKGHSHVYWYRQLPEEGLKFMVYLQKENIIDESGMPKERFSAEFPKEGPSILRIQQVVRGDSAAYFCASSPTLPGEQYFGPGTRLTVT.

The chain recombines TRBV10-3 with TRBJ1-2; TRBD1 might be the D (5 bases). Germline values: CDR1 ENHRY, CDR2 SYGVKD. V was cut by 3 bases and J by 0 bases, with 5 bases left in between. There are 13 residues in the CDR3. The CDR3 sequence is CAISEGANYGYTF. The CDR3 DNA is TGTGCCATCAGTGAAGGGGCTAACTATGGCTACACCTTC.

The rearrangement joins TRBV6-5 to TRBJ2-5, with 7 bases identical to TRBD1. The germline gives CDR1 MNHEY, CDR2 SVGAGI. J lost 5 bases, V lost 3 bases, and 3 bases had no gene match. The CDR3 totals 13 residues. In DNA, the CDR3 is TGTGCCAGCAGTTATGTGACAGGGGAGACCCAGTACTTC. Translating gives CASSYVTGETQYF.

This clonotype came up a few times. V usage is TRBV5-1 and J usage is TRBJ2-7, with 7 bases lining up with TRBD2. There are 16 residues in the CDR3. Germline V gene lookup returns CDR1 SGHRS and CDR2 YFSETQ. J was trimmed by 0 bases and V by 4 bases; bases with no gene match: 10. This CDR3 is CASSVGSGGGSYEQYF. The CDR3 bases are TGCGCCAGCAGCGTTGGTAGTGGGGGGGGCTCCTACGAGCAGTACTTC.

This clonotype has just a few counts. In DNA form, the CDR3 reads TGCAGCGTCGGGACTAGCGAAGAGACCCAGTACTTC. Its protein product is CSVGTSEETQYF. The chain carries TRBV29-1 and TRBJ2-5, with TRBD2 matching over 10 bases. The CDR3 has 12 amino acids. The germline V gene has CDR1 SQVTM and CDR2 ANQGSEA. J gave up 3 bases and V 6 bases, and 1 base lay outside the gene matches.

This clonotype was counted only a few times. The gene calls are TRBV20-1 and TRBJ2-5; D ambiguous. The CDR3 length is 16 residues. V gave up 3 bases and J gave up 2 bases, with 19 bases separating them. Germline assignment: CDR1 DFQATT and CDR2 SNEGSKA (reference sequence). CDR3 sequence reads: CSASLKDRRSQETQYF. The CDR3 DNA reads TGCAGTGCTAGCCTCAAAGACCGCCGATCTCAAGAGACCCAGTACTTC.

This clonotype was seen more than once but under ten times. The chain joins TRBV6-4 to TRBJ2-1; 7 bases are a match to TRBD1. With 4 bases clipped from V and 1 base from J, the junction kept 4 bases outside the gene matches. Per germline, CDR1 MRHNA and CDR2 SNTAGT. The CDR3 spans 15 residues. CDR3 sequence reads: CASSATGQSYNEQFF. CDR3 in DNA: TGTGCCAGCAGTGCGACAGGGCAATCCTACAATGAGCAGTTCTTC.

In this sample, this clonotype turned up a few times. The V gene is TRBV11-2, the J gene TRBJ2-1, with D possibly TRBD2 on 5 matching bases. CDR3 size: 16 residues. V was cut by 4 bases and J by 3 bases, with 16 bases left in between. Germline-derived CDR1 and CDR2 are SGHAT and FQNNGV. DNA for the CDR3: TGTGCCAGCAGCTCCCTGGGGAGCAGCCTCTACAATGAGCAGTTCTTC. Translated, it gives CASSSLGSSLYNEQFF.

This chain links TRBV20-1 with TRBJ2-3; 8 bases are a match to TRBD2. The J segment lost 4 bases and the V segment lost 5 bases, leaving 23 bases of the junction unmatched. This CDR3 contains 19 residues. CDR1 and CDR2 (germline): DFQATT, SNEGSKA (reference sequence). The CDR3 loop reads CSAQGTTGPPGGPPDTQYF. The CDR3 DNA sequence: TGCAGTGCTCAAGGAACAACGGGGCCCCCGGGGGGGCCCCCAGATACGCAGTATTTT.

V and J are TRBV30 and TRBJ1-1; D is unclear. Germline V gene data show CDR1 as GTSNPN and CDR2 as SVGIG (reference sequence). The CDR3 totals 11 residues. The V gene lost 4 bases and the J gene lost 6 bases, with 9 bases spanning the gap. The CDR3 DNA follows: TGTGCCTGGACTCGGGCCTCTGAAGCTTTCTTT. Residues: CAWTRASEAFF.